One and the same sample provided the 29 T cell receptor beta chains below, sequenced in a study of radiotherapy plus CTLA-4 blockade in lung cancer. Using immunoSEQ multiplex PCR, the repertoire was profiled, and TCRdb retains in-frame clones only, with some absent. The top ten hold around a fifth of the sample, which has tens of thousands of clones, 86% seen once. Sequencing used peripheral blood, obtained from a patient treated with radiotherapy plus ipilimumab. These receptors all stem from a human donor with non-small cell lung cancer whose response to radiotherapy plus ipilimumab could not be evaluated.

The chain employs TRBV27 and TRBJ1-1; 8 bases line up with TRBD1. V lost 5 bases to trimming and J lost 4 bases; unmatched junction nucleotides: 0. The CDR3 is 12 residues long. Germline V gene data show CDR1 as MNHEY and CDR2 as SMNVEV (reference sequence). Written as DNA, the CDR3 is TGTGCCAGCAGTACAGGGGGCACTGAAGCTTTCTTT. Translation: CASSTGGTEAFF.

The genes are TRBV7-6 and TRBJ1-3; tentatively, D is TRBD1 (6 bases). Germline-derived CDR1 and CDR2 are SGHVS and FNYEAQ. The CDR3 runs to 15 residues. V was cut by 8 bases and J by 2 bases, with 16 bases left in between. The CDR3 DNA reads TGTGCCAGCTCCGCAGGGAGGGGGACTGGAAACACCATATATTTT. This gives the protein CASSAGRGTGNTIYF. Using reference TRBV7-6 and TRBJ1-3 for the parts outside the CDR3, the full variable domain is GAGVSQSPRYKVTKRGQDVALRCDPISGHVSLYWYRQALGQGPEFLTYFNYEAQQDKSGLPNDRFSAERPEGSISTLTIQRTEQRDSAMYRCASSAGRGTGNTIYFGEGSWLTVV.

The chain is built from TRBV4-3 and TRBJ1-2; D might be TRBD1 (6 bases). The CDR3 is made up of 15 amino acids. CDR1 and CDR2 from the germline V gene are LGHNA and YSLEER. V was clipped by 2 bases and J by 6 bases, with 16 bases between them. CDR3 residues: CASSQNRGGRNGYTF. The CDR3 DNA follows: TGCGCCAGCAGCCAAAATAGGGGGGGGCGGAATGGCTACACCTTC.

The chain uses TRBV2 and TRBJ2-1; TRBD2 agrees at 11 bases. Germline values: CDR1 SNHLY, CDR2 FYNNEI. The CDR3 is 17 residues long. After removal of 6 bases from V and 6 bases from J, the junction contained 13 bases not matched to a gene. The DNA for the CDR3 is TGTGCCAGCAGCAAGAGACTAGCGGGGACCTCATCCAATGAGCAGTTCTTC. Translated, it gives CASSKRLAGTSSNEQFF.

A single count supports this clone. This sequence joins TRBV7-9 and TRBJ2-7, with a tentative D call TRBD2 (5 bases). The CDR3 has 13 amino acids. Germline V gene data show CDR1 as SEHNR and CDR2 as FQNEAQ (reference sequence). The V end lost 4 bases, the J end lost 1 base, and 8 bases lay between the germline ends. CDR3 nucleotides: TGTGCCAGCAGCTCCGGGGAGTCCTACGAGCAGTACTTC. It encodes CASSSGESYEQYF.

This clone was recorded once. This chain uses TRBV11-2 with TRBJ2-1; D unresolved. Germline V gene sequence: CDR1 SGHAT, CDR2 FQNNGV. This CDR3 has 15 residues. Trimming left V 2 bases short and J 3 bases short, with 11 bases between. The CDR3: CASSLMVANYNEQFF. For the CDR3, the DNA is TGTGCCAGCAGCTTAATGGTAGCAAACTACAATGAGCAGTTCTTC.

This chain joins TRBV5-5 and TRBJ2-7; maybe TRBD2 (5 bases). Looked up from germline, CDR1 is SGHKS and CDR2 is YYEKEE (reference sequence). This CDR3 contains 15 residues. V was pared by 2 bases and J by 4 bases, with 16 bases between. The CDR3 here is CASSFTSNIPYEQYF. DNA for the CDR3: TGTGCCAGCAGCTTCACTAGTAACATCCCGTACGAGCAGTACTTC.

V is TRBV28 and J is TRBJ2-1, with 10 bases lining up with TRBD2. The CDR3 spans 18 residues. J lost 0 bases, V lost 5 bases, and 10 bases had no gene match. CDR1 and CDR2 from the germline V gene are MDHEN and SYDVKM. CDR3 bases: TGTGCCAGCAGTCCCGCGGGCAGCGGGAGGGGCTCCTACAATGAGCAGTTCTTC. Amino acids: CASSPAGSGRGSYNEQFF.

V is TRBV6-1 and J is TRBJ2-5; 11 bases line up with TRBD2. The ends lost 3 bases at V and 5 bases at J; junction bases unmatched: 8. Germline V gives CDR1 MNHNS, CDR2 SASEGT. The CDR3 runs to 16 residues. The CDR3 protein is CASSEGVAGGRETQYF. DNA of the CDR3: TGTGCCAGCAGTGAGGGGGTAGCGGGGGGGAGGGAGACCCAGTACTTC.

This clone appeared once. The genes are TRBV9 and TRBJ2-2; 10 nucleotides line up with TRBD1. Germline trimming cut 4 bases from V and 6 bases from J; bases unmatched to any gene: 6. The CDR3 loop spans 15 amino acids. The germline V gene encodes CDR1 SGDLS and CDR2 YYNGEE. CDR3 residues: CASSPDRGLAGELFF. The CDR3 nucleotides are TGTGCCAGCAGCCCGGACAGGGGGTTGGCCGGGGAGCTGTTTTTT.

The CDR3 nucleotides are TGTGCCAGCAGTGGTTGGGGGGACTACGAGCAGTACTTC. Translated, it gives CASSGWGDYEQYF. The V gene is TRBV25-1, the J gene TRBJ2-7; D possibly corresponds to TRBD2 (6 bases). In germline, CDR1 is MGHDK, CDR2 SYGVNS. The CDR3 spans 13 residues. V was pared by 4 bases and J by 3 bases, with 10 bases between.

The chain recombines TRBV28 with TRBJ2-2, with 9 positions matching TRBD1. The V segment lost 4 bases and the J segment 6 bases; nucleotides outside the gene matches: 6. The germline gives CDR1 MDHEN, CDR2 SYDVKM. The CDR3 spans 15 residues. CDR3 in amino acids: CASSSAGTGSGELFF. In DNA, the CDR3 is TGTGCCAGCAGTTCTGCCGGGACAGGGTCCGGGGAGCTGTTTTTT. Filled out from reference TRBV28 and TRBJ2-2, the complete variable domain reads DVKVTQSSRYLVKRTGEKVFLECVQDMDHENMFWYRQDPGLGLRLIYFSYDVKMKEKGDIPEGYSVSREKKERFSLILESASTNQTSMYLCASSSAGTGSGELFFGEGSRLTVL.

This clone turned up a few times. This chain links TRBV29-1 with TRBJ1-2, with D possibly being TRBD1 (5 bases). Germline CDR1 SQVTM, CDR2 ANQGSEA. Trimming left V 6 bases short and J 2 bases short, with 10 bases between. This CDR3 spans 12 amino acids. CDR3 nucleotide sequence: TGCAGCGTGGTGGAGGGGAACTATGGCTACACCTTC. Encoded protein: CSVVEGNYGYTF.

The chain carries TRBV28 and TRBJ1-5; tentative D call: TRBD1 (6 bases). The length of the CDR3 is 15 residues. Germline CDR1 and CDR2: MDHEN and SYDVKM. V was trimmed by 6 bases and J by 5 bases, leaving 17 bases between them. The CDR3 sequence: CASRDPGGGYQPQHF. In DNA form, the CDR3 reads TGTGCCAGCAGAGACCCCGGTGGGGGCTATCAGCCCCAGCATTTT.

The rearrangement joins TRBV9 to TRBJ2-7, with D uncertain. This CDR3 has 14 amino acids. Trimming removed 0 bases from V and 6 bases from J, with 13 bases in between. The germline V gene encodes CDR1 SGDLS and CDR2 YYNGEE. The DNA for the CDR3 is TGTGCCAGCAGCGTAGGACATTCCACCCCCGAGCAGTACTTC. It specifies CASSVGHSTPEQYF.

The J gene is TRBJ2-3, the V gene TRBV18; 8 nucleotides agree with TRBD1. This CDR3 is 20 amino acids long. The junction had 15 bases not matched to a gene; V was cut back by 0 bases and J by 1 base. The germline gives CDR1 KGHSH, CDR2 LQKENI. The chain's CDR3 is CASSPPTRGRNWLGTDTQYF. CDR3 sequence (DNA): TGTGCCAGCTCACCACCTACCAGGGGGCGAAACTGGCTGGGCACAGATACGCAGTATTTT. Together with reference TRBV18 and TRBJ2-3, the CDR3 gives the full variable domain: NAGVMQNPRHLVRRRGQEARLRCSPMKGHSHVYWYRQLPEEGLKFMVYLQKENIIDESGMPKERFSAEFPKEGPSILRIQQVVRGDSAAYFCASSPPTRGRNWLGTDTQYFGPGTRLTVL.

The rearrangement joins TRBV29-1 to TRBJ2-1; 11 bases fit TRBD2. The V and J ends lost 8 bases and 9 bases, in that order; junction bases with no gene match: 3. From germline, CDR1 is SQVTM and CDR2 ANQGSEA. The CDR3 consists of 11 residues. The CDR3 is CSLAGGSEQFF. CDR3 bases: TGCAGCCTAGCGGGAGGAAGTGAGCAGTTCTTC.

The rearrangement uses TRBV19 and TRBJ2-1; 8 bases are shared with TRBD1. Germline loops: CDR1 LNHDA, CDR2 SQIVND (reference sequence). The trim removed 3 bases at V and 10 bases at J, leaving 8 bases unmatched. CDR3 size: 14 residues. The CDR3 DNA reads as TGTGCCAGTAGTATCAGGACAGGGTATAGGGAGCAGTTCTTC. Protein: CASSIRTGYREQFF.

This clone appeared a single time. V usage is TRBV2 and J usage is TRBJ2-3; 7 nucleotides match TRBD1. This CDR3 contains 14 residues. J was trimmed by 1 base and V by 6 bases; bases with no gene match: 4. Germline CDR1 is SNHLY and CDR2 is FYNNEI. The CDR3 region has the DNA TGTGCCAGCAGCGACACAGGGGGCACAGATACGCAGTATTTT. Its protein is CASSDTGGTDTQYF.

V usage is TRBV5-6 and J usage is TRBJ2-1, with TRBD2 matching 7 bases. The CDR3 spans 16 residues. Germline V CDR1 and CDR2: SGHDT, YYEEEE. V gave up 0 bases and J gave up 3 bases; unmatched junction bases: 6. The DNA for the CDR3 is TGTGCCAGCAGCTTGGATGCTAGCGGAGACTACAATGAGCAGTTCTTC. Translation gives CASSLDASGDYNEQFF.

The chain recombines TRBV4-1 with TRBJ2-2, with D perhaps TRBD2 (5 bases). Trimming removed 0 bases from V and 5 bases from J, with 19 bases in between. Germline V gene lookup returns CDR1 MGHRA and CDR2 YSYEKL. This CDR3 has 18 residues. This CDR3 is CASSQDALAGSFTGELFF. For the CDR3, the DNA is TGCGCCAGCAGCCAAGATGCCCTAGCAGGTTCCTTTACCGGGGAGCTGTTTTTT.

V is TRBV2 and J is TRBJ1-4; possible D gene TRBD1, 6 bases. Germline values: CDR1 SNHLY, CDR2 FYNNEI. This CDR3 region has 14 residues. V was pared by 5 bases and J by 4 bases, with 11 bases between. CDR3 loop: CASSFQGLNEKLFF. Written as DNA, the CDR3 is TGTGCCAGCAGTTTTCAGGGGCTTAATGAAAAACTGTTTTTT.

The chain recombines TRBV2 with TRBJ2-2; TRBD2 matches at 8 bases. V was pared by 7 bases and J by 8 bases, with 9 bases of the junction left unmatched. This CDR3 has 14 amino acids. Per germline, CDR1 SNHLY and CDR2 FYNNEI. DNA of the CDR3: TGTGCCAGCACCAGCGGGGGACGGGAGGGGGAGCTGTTTTTT. Translation: CASTSGGREGELFF.

The J gene is TRBJ2-1, the V gene TRBV29-1, with a possible D match to TRBD2 (7 bases). Trimming took off 4 bases at V and 6 bases at J, with 16 bases between the two ends. From germline, CDR1 is SQVTM and CDR2 ANQGSEA. The CDR3 has 14 amino acids. The CDR3 nucleotides are TGCAGCGTTGGGGGGGGCTGGACCTTCAATGAGCAGTTCTTC. Translating it yields CSVGGGWTFNEQFF.

The genes are TRBV7-2 and TRBJ2-5; 7 bases match TRBD2. Germline V gene sequence: CDR1 SGHTA, CDR2 FQGNSA. The CDR3 sequence is 15 residues long. J lost 2 bases, V lost 0 bases, and 3 bases had no gene match. The CDR3 here is CASSLASGGQETQYF. As DNA, the CDR3 is TGTGCCAGCAGCTTAGCGTCGGGGGGTCAAGAGACCCAGTACTTC.

Here the CDR3 reads CASSIVRFGELFF. The CDR3 nucleotides are TGTGCCAGCAGCATCGTGCGTTTCGGGGAGCTGTTTTTT. V and J are TRBV5-3 and TRBJ2-2, with no clear D. TRBV5-3 is flagged as an ORF with uncertain function. V lost 8 bases, J lost 7 bases, and 15 bases lay in between. This CDR3 is 13 amino acids long.

V is TRBV5-1 and J is TRBJ2-7; 11 bases align to TRBD1. The CDR3 runs to 15 residues. Germline V lookup: CDR1 SGHRS, CDR2 YFSETQ. The trim removed 4 bases at V and 3 bases at J, leaving 6 bases unmatched. The CDR3 DNA sequence: TGCGCCAGCAGCGCTGGGACAGGGGGGTTCTACGAGCAGTACTTC. The encoded protein is CASSAGTGGFYEQYF.

This clone was observed a few times. At one end the junction does not follow the germline gene, possibly because of a read error. The CDR3, as DNA: TGTGCTAGCAGCTTGGGCAGGGAGGCAGATACGCAGTATTTT. Translating gives CASSLGREADTQYF. The genes are TRBV7-7 and TRBJ2-3, with a possible D match to TRBD2 (6 bases). CDR1 is SSHAT, CDR2 FNYEAQ, per germline (reference sequence). The CDR3 runs to 14 residues.

V is TRBV6-5 and J is TRBJ2-7; tentative D call: TRBD1 (6 bases). The CDR3 extends over 14 amino acids. Trimming pared 6 bases from V and 6 bases from J, leaving 18 bases between. The germline CDR1 and CDR2 sequences are MNHEY and SVGAGI. CDR3 bases: TGTGCCAGCAGAGCCCACCGGGACACCTCCGAGCAGTACTTC. Its protein is CASRAHRDTSEQYF.